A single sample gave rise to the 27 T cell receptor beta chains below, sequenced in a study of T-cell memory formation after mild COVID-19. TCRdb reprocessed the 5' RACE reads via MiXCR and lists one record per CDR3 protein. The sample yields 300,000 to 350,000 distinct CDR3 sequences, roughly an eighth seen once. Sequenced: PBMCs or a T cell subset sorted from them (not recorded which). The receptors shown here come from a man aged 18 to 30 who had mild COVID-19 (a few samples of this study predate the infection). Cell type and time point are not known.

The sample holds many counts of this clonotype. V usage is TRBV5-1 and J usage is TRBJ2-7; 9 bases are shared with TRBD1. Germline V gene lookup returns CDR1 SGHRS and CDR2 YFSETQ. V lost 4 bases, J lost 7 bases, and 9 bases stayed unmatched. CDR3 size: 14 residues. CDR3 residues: CASSPPGQGWEQYF. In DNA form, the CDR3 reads TGCGCCAGCAGCCCACCGGGACAGGGTTGGGAGCAGTACTTC.

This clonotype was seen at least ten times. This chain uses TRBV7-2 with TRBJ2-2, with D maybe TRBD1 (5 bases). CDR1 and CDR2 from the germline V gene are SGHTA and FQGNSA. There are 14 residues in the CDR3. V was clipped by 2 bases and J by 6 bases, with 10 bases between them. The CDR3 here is CASSLIGAPGELFF. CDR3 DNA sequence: TGTGCCAGCAGCTTAATTGGGGCACCCGGGGAGCTGTTTTTT.

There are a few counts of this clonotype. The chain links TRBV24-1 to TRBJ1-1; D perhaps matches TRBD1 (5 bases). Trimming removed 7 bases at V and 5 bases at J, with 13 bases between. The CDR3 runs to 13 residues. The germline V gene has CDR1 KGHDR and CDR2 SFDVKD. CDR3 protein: CATRERGRTEAFF. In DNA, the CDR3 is TGTGCCACCAGAGAGAGGGGAAGAACTGAAGCTTTCTTT.

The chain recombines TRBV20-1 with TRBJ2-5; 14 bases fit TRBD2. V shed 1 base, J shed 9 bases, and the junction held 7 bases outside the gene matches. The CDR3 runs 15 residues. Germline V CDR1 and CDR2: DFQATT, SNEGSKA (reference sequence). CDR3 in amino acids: CSARGTSGGTEAQYF. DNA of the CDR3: TGCAGTGCTAGAGGGACTAGCGGGGGGACCGAGGCCCAGTACTTC.

The CDR3 loop reads CASSGQTKNIQYF. The CDR3 region has the DNA TGTGCCAGCAGTGGACAGACCAAAAACATTCAGTACTTC. The chain carries TRBV6-1 and TRBJ2-4, with D perhaps TRBD1 (5 bases). Deletions cut 4 bases from V and 2 bases from J, with 6 bases between. CDR1 is MNHNS and CDR2 is SASEGT in the germline V gene. The CDR3 has 13 amino acids.

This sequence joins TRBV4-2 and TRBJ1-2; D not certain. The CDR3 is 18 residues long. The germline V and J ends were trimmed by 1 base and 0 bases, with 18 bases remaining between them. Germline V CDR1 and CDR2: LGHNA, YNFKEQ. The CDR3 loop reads CASSQAQIRPNTNYGYTF. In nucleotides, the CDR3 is TGTGCCAGCAGCCAAGCGCAGATCCGACCTAATACTAACTATGGCTACACCTTC.

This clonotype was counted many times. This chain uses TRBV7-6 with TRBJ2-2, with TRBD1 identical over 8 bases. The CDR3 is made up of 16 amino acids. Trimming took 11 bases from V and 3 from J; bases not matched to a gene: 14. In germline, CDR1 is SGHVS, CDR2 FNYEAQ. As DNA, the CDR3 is TGTGCCTGCCTCCCAGTGGACAGGGAGGACACCGGGGAGCTGTTTTTT. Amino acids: CACLPVDREDTGELFF.

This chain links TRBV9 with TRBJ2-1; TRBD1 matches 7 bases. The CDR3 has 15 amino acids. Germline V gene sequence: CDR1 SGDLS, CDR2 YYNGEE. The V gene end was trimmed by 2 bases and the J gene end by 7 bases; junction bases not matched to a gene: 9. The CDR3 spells CASSVGQGVWNEQFF. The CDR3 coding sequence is TGTGCCAGCAGCGTCGGGCAGGGGGTGTGGAATGAGCAGTTCTTC.

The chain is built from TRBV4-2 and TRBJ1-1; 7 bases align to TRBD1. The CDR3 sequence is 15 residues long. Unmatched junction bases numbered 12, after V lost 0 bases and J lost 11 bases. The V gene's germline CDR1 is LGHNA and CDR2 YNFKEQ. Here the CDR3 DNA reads TGTGCCAGCAGCCAAGACTCTGTGGCGGACAGGAAGGCTTTCTTT. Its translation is CASSQDSVADRKAFF.

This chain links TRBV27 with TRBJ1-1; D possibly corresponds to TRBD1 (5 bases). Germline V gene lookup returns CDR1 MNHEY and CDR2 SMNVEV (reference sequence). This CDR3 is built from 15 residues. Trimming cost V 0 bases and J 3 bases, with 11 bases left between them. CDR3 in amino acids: CASSLSPTGDTEAFF. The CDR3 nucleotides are TGTGCCAGCAGTTTATCCCCGACGGGGGACACTGAAGCTTTCTTT.

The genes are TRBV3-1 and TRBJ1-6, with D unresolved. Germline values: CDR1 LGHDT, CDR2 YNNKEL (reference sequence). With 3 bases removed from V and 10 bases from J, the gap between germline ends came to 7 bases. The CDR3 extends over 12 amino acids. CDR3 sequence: CASSQYLSPLHF. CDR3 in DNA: TGTGCCAGCAGCCAGTACCTCTCACCCCTCCACTTT.

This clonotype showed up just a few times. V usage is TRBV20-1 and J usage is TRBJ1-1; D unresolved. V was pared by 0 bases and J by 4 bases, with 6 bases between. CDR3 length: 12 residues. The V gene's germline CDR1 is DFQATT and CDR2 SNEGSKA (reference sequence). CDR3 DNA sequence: TGCAGTGCTAGAGATCGGTTCACTGAAGCTTTCTTT. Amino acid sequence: CSARDRFTEAFF.

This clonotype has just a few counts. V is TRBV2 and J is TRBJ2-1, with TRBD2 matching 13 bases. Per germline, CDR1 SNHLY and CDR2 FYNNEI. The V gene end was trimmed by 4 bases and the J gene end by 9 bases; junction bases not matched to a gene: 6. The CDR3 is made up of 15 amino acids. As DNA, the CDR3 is TGTGCCAGCAGTGGTGGACTAGCGGGGGTGTCTGAGCAGTTCTTC. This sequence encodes CASSGGLAGVSEQFF.

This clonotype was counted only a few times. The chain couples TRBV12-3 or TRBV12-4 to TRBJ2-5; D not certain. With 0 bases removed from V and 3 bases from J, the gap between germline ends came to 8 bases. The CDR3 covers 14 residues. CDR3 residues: CASSLAASKETQYF. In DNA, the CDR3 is TGTGCCAGCAGTTTAGCGGCATCTAAAGAGACCCAGTACTTC.

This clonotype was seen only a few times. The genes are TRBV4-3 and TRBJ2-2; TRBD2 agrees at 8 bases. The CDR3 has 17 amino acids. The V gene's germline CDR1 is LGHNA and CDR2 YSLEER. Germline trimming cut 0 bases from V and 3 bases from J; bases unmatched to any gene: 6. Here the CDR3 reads CASSQDATSDYTGELFF. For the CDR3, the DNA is TGCGCCAGCAGCCAAGATGCGACTAGCGATTACACCGGGGAGCTGTTTTTT.

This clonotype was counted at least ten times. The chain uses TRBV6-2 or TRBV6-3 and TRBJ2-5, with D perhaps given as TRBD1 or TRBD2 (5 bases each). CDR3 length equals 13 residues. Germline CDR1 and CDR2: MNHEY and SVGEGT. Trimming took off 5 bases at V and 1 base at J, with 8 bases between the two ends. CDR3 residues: CASSDGAQETQYF. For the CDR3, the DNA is TGTGCCAGCAGTGACGGGGCCCAAGAGACCCAGTACTTC.

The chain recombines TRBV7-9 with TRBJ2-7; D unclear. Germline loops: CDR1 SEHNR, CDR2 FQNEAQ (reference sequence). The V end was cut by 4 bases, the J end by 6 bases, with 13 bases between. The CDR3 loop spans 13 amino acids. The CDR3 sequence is CASSWILLGEQYF. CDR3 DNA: TGTGCCAGCAGCTGGATCCTCTTGGGCGAGCAGTACTTC.

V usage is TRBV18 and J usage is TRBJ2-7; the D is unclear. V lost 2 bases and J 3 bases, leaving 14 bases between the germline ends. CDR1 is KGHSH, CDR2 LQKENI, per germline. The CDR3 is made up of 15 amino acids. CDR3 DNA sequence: TGTGCCAGCTCACCAAACCCCGGTTTGGGCTACGAGCAGTACGTC. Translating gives CASSPNPGLGYEQYV.

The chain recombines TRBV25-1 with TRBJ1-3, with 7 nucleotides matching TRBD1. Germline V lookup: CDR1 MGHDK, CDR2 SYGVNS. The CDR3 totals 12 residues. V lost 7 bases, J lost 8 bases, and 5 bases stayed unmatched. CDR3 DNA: TGTGCCAGCATGGACAGGTCTGACACCATATATTTT. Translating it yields CASMDRSDTIYF.

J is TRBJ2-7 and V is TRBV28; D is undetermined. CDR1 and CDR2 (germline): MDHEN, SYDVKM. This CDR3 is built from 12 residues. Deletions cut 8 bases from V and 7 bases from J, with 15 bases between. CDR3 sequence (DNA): TGTGCCAGCTTTTCGCCTCCCGCGGAGCAGTACGTC. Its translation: CASFSPPAEQYV.

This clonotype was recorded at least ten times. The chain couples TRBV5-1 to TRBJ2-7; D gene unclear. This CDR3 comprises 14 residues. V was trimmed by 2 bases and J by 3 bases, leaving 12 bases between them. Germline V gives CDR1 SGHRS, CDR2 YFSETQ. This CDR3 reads CASSLPELSYEQYF. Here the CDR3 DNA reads TGCGCCAGCAGCTTACCAGAACTGAGCTACGAGCAGTACTTC.

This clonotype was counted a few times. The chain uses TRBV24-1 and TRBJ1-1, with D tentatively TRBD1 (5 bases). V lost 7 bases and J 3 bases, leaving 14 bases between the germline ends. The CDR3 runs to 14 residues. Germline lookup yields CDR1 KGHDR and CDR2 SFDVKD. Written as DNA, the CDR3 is TGTGCCACCAGGGGGGGAGGGGTGGACACTGAAGCTTTCTTT. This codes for CATRGGGVDTEAFF.

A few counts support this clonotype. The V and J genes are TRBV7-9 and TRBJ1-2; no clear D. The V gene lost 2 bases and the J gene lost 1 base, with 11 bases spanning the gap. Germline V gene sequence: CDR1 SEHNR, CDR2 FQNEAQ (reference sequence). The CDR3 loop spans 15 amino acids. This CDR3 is CASSLSGILNYGYTF. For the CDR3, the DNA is TGTGCCAGCAGCTTATCGGGGATCCTTAACTATGGCTACACCTTC.

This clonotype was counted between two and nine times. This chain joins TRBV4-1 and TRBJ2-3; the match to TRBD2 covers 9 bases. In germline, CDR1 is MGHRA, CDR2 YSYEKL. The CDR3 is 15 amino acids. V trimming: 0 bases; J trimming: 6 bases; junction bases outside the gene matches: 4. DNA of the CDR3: TGCGCCAGCAGCCAAGATCGGACTAGCGCCGATACGCAGTATTTT. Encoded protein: CASSQDRTSADTQYF.

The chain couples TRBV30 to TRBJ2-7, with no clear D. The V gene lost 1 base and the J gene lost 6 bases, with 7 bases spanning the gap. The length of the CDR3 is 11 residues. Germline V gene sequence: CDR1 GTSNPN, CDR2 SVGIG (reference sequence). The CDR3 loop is CAWSGMVEQYF. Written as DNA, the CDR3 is TGTGCCTGGAGTGGGATGGTCGAGCAGTACTTC.

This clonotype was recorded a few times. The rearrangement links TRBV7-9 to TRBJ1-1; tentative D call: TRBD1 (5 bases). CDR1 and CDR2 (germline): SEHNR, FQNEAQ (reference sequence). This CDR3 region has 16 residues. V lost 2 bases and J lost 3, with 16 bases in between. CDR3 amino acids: CASSLSRVVAHTEAFF. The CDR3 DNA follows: TGTGCCAGCAGCTTAAGCAGGGTTGTAGCCCACACTGAAGCTTTCTTT. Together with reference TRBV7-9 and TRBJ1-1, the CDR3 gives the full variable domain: DTGVSQNPRHKITKRGQNVTFRCDPISEHNRLYWYRQTLGQGPEFLTYFQNEAQLEKSRLLSDRFSAERPKGSFSTLEIQRTEQGDSAMYLCASSLSRVVAHTEAFFGQGTRLTVV.

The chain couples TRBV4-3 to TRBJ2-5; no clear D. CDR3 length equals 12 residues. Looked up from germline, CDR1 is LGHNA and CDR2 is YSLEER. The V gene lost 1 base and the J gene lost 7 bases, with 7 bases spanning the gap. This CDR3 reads CASSQGVRTQYF. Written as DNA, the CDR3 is TGCGCCAGCAGCCAAGGCGTAAGGACCCAGTACTTC.